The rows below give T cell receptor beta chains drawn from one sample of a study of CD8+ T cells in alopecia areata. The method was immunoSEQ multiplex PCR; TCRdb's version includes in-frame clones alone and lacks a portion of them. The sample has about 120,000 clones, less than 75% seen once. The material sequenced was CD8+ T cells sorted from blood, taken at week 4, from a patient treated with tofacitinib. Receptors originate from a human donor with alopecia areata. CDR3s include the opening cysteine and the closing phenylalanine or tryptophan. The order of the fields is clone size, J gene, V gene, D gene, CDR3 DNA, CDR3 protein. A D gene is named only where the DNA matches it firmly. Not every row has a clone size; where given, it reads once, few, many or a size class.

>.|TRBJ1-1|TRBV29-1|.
TGCAGCGTTGAAAGGGCACAGGGTGGCGCTTTCTTT
CSVERAQGGAFF
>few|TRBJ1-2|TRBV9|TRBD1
TGTGCCAGCAGCGCTTGGGACAGGGAATTCGATGGCTACACCTTC
CASSAWDREFDGYTF
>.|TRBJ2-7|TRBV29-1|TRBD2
TGCAGCGTTGCACTAGCGGGGGGCCAACAGGACGAGCAGTACTTC
CSVALAGGQQDEQYF
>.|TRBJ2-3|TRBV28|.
TGTGCCAGCAGTAACACAGATACGCAGTATTTT
CASSNTDTQYF
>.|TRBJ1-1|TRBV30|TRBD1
TGTGCCTACCGACAGGGGACCACTGAAGCTTTCTTT
CAYRQGTTEAFF
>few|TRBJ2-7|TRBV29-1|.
TGCAGCGCCCAAACAGGTAGCTCCTACGAGCAGTACTTC
CSAQTGSSYEQYF
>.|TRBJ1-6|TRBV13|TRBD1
TGTGCCAGCAGCGAATCAGGGGGCGGATTAGGGTCACCCCTCCACTTT
CASSESGGGLGSPLHF
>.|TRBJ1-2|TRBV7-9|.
TGTGCCAGCAGCCACCAACAGAACTATGGCTACACCTTC
CASSHQQNYGYTF
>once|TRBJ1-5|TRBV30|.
TGTGCCTGGAGTGGTTGGAGCAATCAGCCCCAGCATTTT
CAWSGWSNQPQHF
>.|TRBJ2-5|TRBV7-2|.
TGTGCCAGCAGCCAGGGCCTGGAGACCCAGTACTTC
CASSQGLETQYF
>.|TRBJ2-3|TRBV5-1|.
TGCGCCAGCAGCTTGGATGGGACAGATACGCAGTATTTT
CASSLDGTDTQYF
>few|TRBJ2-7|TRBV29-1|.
TGCAGCGTTAGGACAGAAGACTACGAGCAGTACTTC
CSVRTEDYEQYF
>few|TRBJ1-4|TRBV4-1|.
TGCGCCAGCAGCCAAGAGAGAGAAAATGAAAAACTGTTTTTT
CASSQERENEKLFF
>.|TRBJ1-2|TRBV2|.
TGTGCCAGCAGTGTCCCCTCAGGGGCCAGAAAGGGCTACACCTTC
CASSVPSGARKGYTF
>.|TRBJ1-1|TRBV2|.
TGTGCCTGCCTAGGACGGAACACTGAAGCTTTCTTT
CACLGRNTEAFF
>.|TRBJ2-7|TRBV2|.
TGTGCCAGCAGTGGCGAGGGGCCTGGGGAGCAGTACTTC
CASSGEGPGEQYF
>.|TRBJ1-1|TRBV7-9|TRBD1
TGTGCCAGCAGCTCCGGACAGGCAGGGAACACTGAAGCTTTCTTT
CASSSGQAGNTEAFF
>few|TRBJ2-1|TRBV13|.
TGTGCCAGCAGCTTTGCCAATGAGCAGTTCTTC
CASSFANEQFF
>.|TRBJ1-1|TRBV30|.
TGTGCCTGGGGCAGGGGATTCACTGAAGCTTTCTTT
CAWGRGFTEAFF
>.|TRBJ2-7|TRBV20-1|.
TGCAGTGCTAGGGGGCAGTACGAGCAGTACTTC
CSARGQYEQYF
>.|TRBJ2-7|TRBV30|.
TGTGCCTGGGCCCCCGGGACGTCAAGGAACGAGCAGTACTTC
CAWAPGTSRNEQYF
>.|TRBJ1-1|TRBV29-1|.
TGCAGCGTGCCGGGTCGGGGAACTGAAGCTTTCTTT
CSVPGRGTEAFF
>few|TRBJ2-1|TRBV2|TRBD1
TGTGCCGCCTCAGGGCGGGGACAGGTCTACAATGAGCAGTTCTTC
CAASGRGQVYNEQFF
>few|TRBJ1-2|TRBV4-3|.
TGCGCCAGCAGCCAAGGTTTCGGTAGGGGTTATGGCTACACCTTC
CASSQGFGRGYGYTF
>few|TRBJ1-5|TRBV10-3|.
TGTGCCATCAGTGAGTCGATTGGCAATCAGCCCCAGCATTTT
CAISESIGNQPQHF
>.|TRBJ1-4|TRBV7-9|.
TGTGCCAGCGGTAATGAAAAACTGTTTTTT
CASGNEKLFF
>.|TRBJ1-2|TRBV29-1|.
TGCAGCGTTGGCCCCGAGGGGTTCTATGGCTACACCTTC
CSVGPEGFYGYTF
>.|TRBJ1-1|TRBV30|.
TGTGCCTGGAGTGCCGCCGTAGGAGGGGTTGAGAACACTGAAGCTTTCTTT
CAWSAAVGGVENTEAFF
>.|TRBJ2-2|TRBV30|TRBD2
TGTGCCTGGAGTTCTCGGCTAGCGGGGCTCAGGGGCGGGGAGCTGTTTTTT
CAWSSRLAGLRGGELFF
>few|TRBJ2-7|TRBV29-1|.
TGCAGCGTTGAAGATGCACAGTCGAGCTCCTACGAGCAGTACTTC
CSVEDAQSSSYEQYF
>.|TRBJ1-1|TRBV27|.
TGTGCCAGCAGGACGGGTCTGGTGAGCACTGAAGCTTTCTTT
CASRTGLVSTEAFF
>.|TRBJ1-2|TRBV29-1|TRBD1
TGCAGCGTTGGCGACAGGGATCCCTTTTATGGCTACACCTTC
CSVGDRDPFYGYTF
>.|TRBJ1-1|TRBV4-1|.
TGCGCCAGCAGCCCGGGCCCATCGGGGCACACTGAAGCTTTCTTT
CASSPGPSGHTEAFF
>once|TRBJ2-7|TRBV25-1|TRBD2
TGTGCCAGCCGCTACGGGGGGAGCTACGAGCAGTACTTC
CASRYGGSYEQYF
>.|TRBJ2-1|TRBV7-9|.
TGTGCCAGCAGCCCTAAAAATGAGCAGTTCTTC
CASSPKNEQFF
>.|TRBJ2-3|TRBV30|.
TGTGCCTGTCAGCCCCTCGTAGGGAATACGCAGTATTTT
CACQPLVGNTQYF
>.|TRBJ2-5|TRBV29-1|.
TGCAGCGTTCGGGAACCAAGAGACCAGTACTTC
CSVREPRDQYF
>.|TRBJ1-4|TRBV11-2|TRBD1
TGTGCCAGCAGCTTACTTGACAGGGGGAAGTGGGAAAAACTGTTTTTT
CASSLLDRGKWEKLFF
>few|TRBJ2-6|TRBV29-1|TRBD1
TGCAGCGTAGTTTGGGACAGCCCCTCTGGGGCCAACGTCCTGACTTTC
CSVVWDSPSGANVLTF
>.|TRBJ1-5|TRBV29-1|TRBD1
TGCAGCGTTGTACCGGGACAGGGGCTTTATAGCAATCAGCCCCAGCATTTT
CSVVPGQGLYSNQPQHF
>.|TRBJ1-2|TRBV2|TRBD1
TGTGCCAGCACAGGGGGCGTTAACTATGGCTACACCTTC
CASTGGVNYGYTF
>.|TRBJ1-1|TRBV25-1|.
TGTGCCAGCAGTGCTTTGAACACTGAAGCTTTCTTT
CASSALNTEAFF
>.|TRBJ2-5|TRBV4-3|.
TGCGCCAGCAGCCTGAGTTGGGGGCAAGAAGAGACCCAGTACTTC
CASSLSWGQEETQYF
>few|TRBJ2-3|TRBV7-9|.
TGTGCCAGCAGCCCGCGACAGGCAGATACGCAGTATTTT
CASSPRQADTQYF
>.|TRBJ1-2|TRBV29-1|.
TGCAGCGTTGTAGGGGGATCGCTGAACTATGGCTACACCTTC
CSVVGGSLNYGYTF
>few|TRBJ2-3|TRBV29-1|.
TGCAGCGTTGATGGTCTAGATACGCAGTATTTT
CSVDGLDTQYF
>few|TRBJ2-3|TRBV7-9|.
TGTGCCAGCAGCATGGGACGGTACACAGATACGCAGTATTTT
CASSMGRYTDTQYF
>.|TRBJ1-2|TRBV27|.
TGTGCCAACCGTCCAGGGGTCCGAAGCTATGGCTACACCTTC
CANRPGVRSYGYTF
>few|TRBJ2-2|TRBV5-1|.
TGCGCCAGCAGCTCGCCTGACAGGAACACCGGGGAGCTGTTTTTT
CASSSPDRNTGELFF
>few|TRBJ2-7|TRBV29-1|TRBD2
TGCAGCGCCGATAGCGGGGAAGGGTTTGGCGAGCAGTACTTC
CSADSGEGFGEQYF
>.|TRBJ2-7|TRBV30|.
TGTGCCTGGGAGGAACCTTCCTACGAGCAGTACTTC
CAWEEPSYEQYF
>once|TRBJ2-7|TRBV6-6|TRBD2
TGTGCCGCTGGGGAGGGCCACGAGCAGTACTTC
CAAGEGHEQYF